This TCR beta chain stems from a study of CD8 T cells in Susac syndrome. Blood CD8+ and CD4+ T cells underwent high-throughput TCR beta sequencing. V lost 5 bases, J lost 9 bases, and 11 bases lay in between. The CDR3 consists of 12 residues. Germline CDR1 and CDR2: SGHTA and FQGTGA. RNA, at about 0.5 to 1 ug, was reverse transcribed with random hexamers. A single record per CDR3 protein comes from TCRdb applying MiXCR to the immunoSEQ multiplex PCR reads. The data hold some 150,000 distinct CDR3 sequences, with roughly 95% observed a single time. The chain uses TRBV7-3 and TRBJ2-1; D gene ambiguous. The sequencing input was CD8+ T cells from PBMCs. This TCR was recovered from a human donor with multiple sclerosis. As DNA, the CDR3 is TGTGCCAGCAGCCTTAGTAACGGTGAGCAGTTCTTC. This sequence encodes CASSLSNGEQFF.